In its sample, the clone carrying this T cell receptor (beta chain) was seen a few times. Its antigen is undetermined. Germline values: CDR1 MNHEY, CDR2 SVGAGI. Trimming left V 0 bases short and J 1 base short, with 7 bases between. This CDR3 is built from 15 residues. Amplified regions were TCR beta CDR3 sequences from RNA transcripts. The study used the HTBI primer set for a first-round RT-PCR of the TCR CDR3. One entry per CDR3 protein, called by TCRdb with MiXCR from the multiplex PCR reads. The sample has under 450,000 distinct CDR3 sequences, roughly a sixth seen once. The data originate from a study of T cells in Graves' hyperthyroidism and ophthalmopathy. From roughly 10 ml of fresh peripheral blood, PBMCs were isolated. Points from the study as a whole: Ophthalmopathy, which appeared later, was predicted by the model a median approximately 6 months before onset.

The source material was blood. The receptor comes from a woman under 40 with Graves' hyperthyroidism that later progressed to Graves' ophthalmopathy. The rearrangement links TRBV6-5 to TRBJ2-4; no firm D call. CDR3 residues: CASSYSRRAKNIQYF. The CDR3 DNA sequence: TGTGCCAGCAGTTACTCCAGGCGTGCCAAAAACATTCAGTACTTC.